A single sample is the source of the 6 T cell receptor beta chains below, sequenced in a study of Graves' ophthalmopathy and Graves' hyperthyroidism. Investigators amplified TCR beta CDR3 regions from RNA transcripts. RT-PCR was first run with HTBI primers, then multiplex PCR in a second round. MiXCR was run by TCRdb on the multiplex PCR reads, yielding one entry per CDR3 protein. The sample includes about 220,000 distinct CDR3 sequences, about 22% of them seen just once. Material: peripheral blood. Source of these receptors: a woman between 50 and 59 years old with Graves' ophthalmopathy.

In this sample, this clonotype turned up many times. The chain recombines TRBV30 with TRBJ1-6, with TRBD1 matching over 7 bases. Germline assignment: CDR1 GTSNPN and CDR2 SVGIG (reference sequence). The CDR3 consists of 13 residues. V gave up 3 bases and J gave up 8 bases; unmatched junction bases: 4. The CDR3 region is CAWRQGSYSPLHF. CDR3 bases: TGTGCCTGGAGACAGGGGAGCTATTCACCCCTCCACTTT.

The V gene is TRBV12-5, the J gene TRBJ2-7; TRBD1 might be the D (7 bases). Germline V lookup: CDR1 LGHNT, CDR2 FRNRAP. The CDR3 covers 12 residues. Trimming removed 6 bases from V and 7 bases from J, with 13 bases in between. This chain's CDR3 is CASGNQGGEQYF. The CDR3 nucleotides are TGTGCTAGTGGGAATCAGGGGGGTGAGCAGTACTTC. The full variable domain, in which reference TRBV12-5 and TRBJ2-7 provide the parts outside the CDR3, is DARVTQTPRHKVTEMGQEVTMRCQPILGHNTVFWYRQTMMQGLELLAYFRNRAPLDDSGMPKDRFSAEMPDATLATLKIQPSEPRDSAVYFCASGNQGGEQYFGPGTRLTVT.

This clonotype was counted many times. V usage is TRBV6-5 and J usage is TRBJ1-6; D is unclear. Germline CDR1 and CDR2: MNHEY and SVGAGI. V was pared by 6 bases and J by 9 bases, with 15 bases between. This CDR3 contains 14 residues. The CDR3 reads CASRRKDGGSPLHF. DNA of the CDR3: TGTGCCAGCAGACGGAAGGACGGTGGTTCACCCCTCCACTTT.

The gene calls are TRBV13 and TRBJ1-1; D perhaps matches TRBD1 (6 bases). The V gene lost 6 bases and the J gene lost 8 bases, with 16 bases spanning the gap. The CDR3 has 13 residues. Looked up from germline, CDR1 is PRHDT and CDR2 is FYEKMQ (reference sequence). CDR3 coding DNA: TGTGCCAGCAGTAAAAAAACAGGGACGGAAGCTTTCTTT. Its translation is CASSKKTGTEAFF.

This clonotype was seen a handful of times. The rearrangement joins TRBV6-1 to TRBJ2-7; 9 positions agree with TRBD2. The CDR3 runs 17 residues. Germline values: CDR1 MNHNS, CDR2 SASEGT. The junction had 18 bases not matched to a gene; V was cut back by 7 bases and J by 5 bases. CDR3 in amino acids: CASTPRSIAGALNEQYF. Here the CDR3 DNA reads TGTGCCAGCACCCCCCGATCGATAGCGGGAGCTCTAAACGAGCAGTACTTC.

The CDR3 nucleotides read TGTGCCAGCAATGACCGATCCTACGAGCAGTACTTC. It codes for CASNDRSYEQYF. This sequence joins TRBV6-1 and TRBJ2-7; the D is unclear. Germline lookup yields CDR1 MNHNS and CDR2 SASEGT. The CDR3 has 12 amino acids. V lost 7 bases and J 1 base, leaving 8 bases between the germline ends.